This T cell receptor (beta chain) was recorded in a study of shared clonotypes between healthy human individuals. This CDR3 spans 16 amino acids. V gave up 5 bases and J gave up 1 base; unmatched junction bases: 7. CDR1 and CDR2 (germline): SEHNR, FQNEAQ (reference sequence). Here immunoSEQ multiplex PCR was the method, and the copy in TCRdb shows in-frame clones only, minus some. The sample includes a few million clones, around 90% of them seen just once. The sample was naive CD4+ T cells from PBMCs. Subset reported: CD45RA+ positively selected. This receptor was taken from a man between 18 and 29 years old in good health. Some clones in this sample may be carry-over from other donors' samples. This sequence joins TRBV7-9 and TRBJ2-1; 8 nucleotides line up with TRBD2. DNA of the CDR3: TGTGCCAGCAGCCAATTAGCGGGACTGTCCTACAATGAGCAGTTCTTC. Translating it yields CASSQLAGLSYNEQFF.